The next 5 T cell receptor beta chains were all read from a single sample in a study of response to subunit inactivated influenza vaccine. TCRdb used MiXCR to reprocess the RT-PCR reads, holding one entry per CDR3 protein. The sample contains 650,000 to 700,000 distinct CDR3 sequences, roughly 14% of which appear only once. The source was PBMCs from blood, collected about 12 days after vaccination. The receptors derive from a man aged 45-65 years who received an inactivated influenza vaccine.

This clonotype was counted a single time. The chain uses TRBV6-2 or TRBV6-3 and TRBJ2-6; weak D call: TRBD1 (6 bases). The germline V gene has CDR1 MNHEY and CDR2 SVGEGT. Deletions cut 2 bases from V and 4 bases from J, with 18 bases between. The CDR3 is 18 residues long. The CDR3 loop is CASSYPRGQSGGANVLTF. The DNA for the CDR3 is TGTGCCAGCAGTTACCCAAGAGGACAGTCTGGGGGGGCCAACGTCCTGACTTTC.

This clonotype was detected only a few times. The chain combines TRBV7-2 with TRBJ1-1; 10 bases agree with TRBD1. CDR3 length: 15 amino acids. Trimming at V came to 5 bases and at J to 6 bases, leaving 9 bases not matched to a gene. CDR1 is SGHTA and CDR2 is FQGNSA in the germline V gene. The CDR3 DNA reads as TGTGCCAGCAGCGAGCCGGGACAGGGGTGGGCTGAAGCTTTCTTT. Translation: CASSEPGQGWAEAFF.

As for this clonotype: The junction departs from germline at one end; a sequencing error may be responsible. The J gene is TRBJ2-2, the V gene TRBV24-1; 11 positions agree with TRBD2. Germline CDR1 and CDR2: KGHDR and SFDVKD. The CDR3 runs 17 residues. CDR3 DNA sequence: TGTGCCACCAGCTCGGGACTAGCGGACGCGAACACCGTGGAGCTGTTTTTT. This sequence encodes CATSSGLADANTVELFF.

The rearrangement links TRBV20-1 to TRBJ1-1; D possibly corresponds to TRBD1 (6 bases). The V end was cut by 0 bases, the J end by 1 base, with 9 bases between. This CDR3 contains 14 residues. CDR1 DFQATT and CDR2 SNEGSKA come from the germline V gene (reference sequence). CDR3 amino acids: CSARDGTQNTEAFF. DNA of the CDR3: TGCAGTGCTAGAGACGGGACACAGAACACTGAAGCTTTCTTT.

The J gene is TRBJ2-2, the V gene TRBV12-3 or TRBV12-4, with D uncertain. The V end lost 2 bases, the J end lost 5 bases, and 9 bases lay between the germline ends. CDR3 length equals 14 residues. In DNA form, the CDR3 reads TGTGCCAGCAGTTTAAATTCGGTGACCGGGGAGCTGTTTTTT. It codes for CASSLNSVTGELFF.